A selection of T cell receptor beta chains follows, all from one sample in a study of CD8+ T cells in alopecia areata. The table came from immunoSEQ multiplex PCR; TCRdb's copy has only in-frame clones and leaves some out. Here the sample spans around 120,000 clones, approximately 47% being singletons. Sequencing input: NKG2D-low CD8+ T cells sorted from blood. The receptors derive from a human donor with alopecia areata. Each CDR3 is given with its conserved first and last residue. D genes are given only for firm matches. Only some rows state a clone size, as once, few, many or a class for expanded clones.

TRBJ2-1 | . | TRBV30 | . | TGTGCCTGGATGCTTCTCAGGGGAGACCTCAATGAGCAGTTCTTC | CAWMLLRGDLNEQFF
TRBJ1-2 | once | TRBV20-1 | . | TGCAGTGCTCCCAGGGATAATGGCTACACCTTC | CSAPRDNGYTF
TRBJ2-5 | . | TRBV4-3 | . | TGCGCCAGCAGCCAAGATGTGACAGGTGCTTTGGAGACCCAGTACTTC | CASSQDVTGALETQYF
TRBJ2-7 | once | TRBV27 | . | TGTGCCAGCACTCGCGGGTACGAGCAGTACTTC | CASTRGYEQYF
TRBJ2-7 | few | TRBV29-1 | TRBD1 | TGCAGCGCCGCGGGGACAGGGGCCTCCTACGAGCAGTACTTC | CSAAGTGASYEQYF
TRBJ2-7 | . | TRBV29-1 | . | TGCAGCGTTGAAGACCTAGCAGGCGAGCAGTACTTC | CSVEDLAGEQYF
TRBJ2-7 | . | TRBV7-2 | TRBD1 | TGTGCCAGCAGCCACAGGGGGGACGCCTACGAGCAGTACTTC | CASSHRGDAYEQYF
TRBJ2-7 | . | TRBV5-1 | . | TGCGCCAGCAGCCCCGATCGTGGTTCCCAAGCCTACTACGAGCAGTACTTC | CASSPDRGSQAYYEQYF
TRBJ1-5 | few | TRBV29-1 | . | TGCAGCGTTTTAGCAGGGATCAATCAGCCCCAGCATTTT | CSVLAGINQPQHF
TRBJ2-7 | . | TRBV27 | . | TGTGCCAGCAGCCCCAGGGTCAGCTACGAGCAGTACTTC | CASSPRVSYEQYF
TRBJ2-7 | . | TRBV11-2 | TRBD1 | TGTGCCAGCAGCTTAGGGACAGGGGGAAGGTACGAGCAGTACTTC | CASSLGTGGRYEQYF
TRBJ2-7 | few | TRBV29-1 | TRBD2 | TGCAGCGCTCTAGCGGGGGCCTACGAGCAGTACTTC | CSALAGAYEQYF
TRBJ2-3 | . | TRBV4-3 | . | TGCGCCAGCAGCTTAGGGAGCGGCCAATCAGATACGCAGTATTTT | CASSLGSGQSDTQYF
TRBJ2-3 | . | TRBV4-3 | TRBD2 | TGCGCCAGCAGCCAAGATGAGCGGGAGGGCACAGATACGCAGTATTTT | CASSQDEREGTDTQYF
TRBJ2-3 | . | TRBV6-6 | . | TGTGCCAGCACCAGTATGGTGGATACGCAGTATTTT | CASTSMVDTQYF
TRBJ1-3 | few | TRBV29-1 | . | TGCAGCGTTGTATTGGACACCATATATTTT | CSVVLDTIYF
TRBJ2-1 | . | TRBV6-6 | . | TGTGCCAGCACTATCCCCGGTCCCAATGAGCAGTTCTTC | CASTIPGPNEQFF
TRBJ2-1 | . | TRBV29-1 | . | TGCAGCGTTGAAGGTCGGTCTTATGGCGGGGAGCAGTTCTTC | CSVEGRSYGGEQFF
TRBJ1-1 | few | TRBV29-1 | . | TGCAGCGTTCAGGGTGGCACTGAAGCTTTCTTT | CSVQGGTEAFF
TRBJ2-5 | . | TRBV29-1 | . | TGCAGCGTCTCTAGGAGTGGCTCGGCGGAGACCCAGTACTTC | CSVSRSGSAETQYF
TRBJ2-3 | . | TRBV7-2 | . | TGTGCCAGCAGCTTAGCGGGGGGCAACGGGGATACGCAGTATTTT | CASSLAGGNGDTQYF
TRBJ2-1 | . | TRBV5-1 | TRBD1 | TGCGCCAGCAGCTTGGCAGGGACAGGGAATGAGCAGTTCTTC | CASSLAGTGNEQFF
TRBJ2-7 | . | TRBV30 | . | TGTGCCTGGAGCAATAGGGCCCGGGAGCAGTACTTC | CAWSNRAREQYF
TRBJ2-3 | . | TRBV7-8 | TRBD2 | TGTGCCAGCAGCTTACCACTAGCGGTTGGCACAGATACGCAGTATTTT | CASSLPLAVGTDTQYF
TRBJ2-2 | . | TRBV27 | . | TGTGCCAGCAGTAAGGACTCATACACCGGGGAGCTGTTTTTT | CASSKDSYTGELFF
TRBJ2-3 | . | TRBV7-9 | . | TGTGCCAGCAGCTTAAAGGACTCCACAGATACGCAGTATTTT | CASSLKDSTDTQYF
TRBJ2-3 | . | TRBV12-5 | . | TGTGCTAGTGGTTTGGGGACTAGCACAGATACGCAGTATTTT | CASGLGTSTDTQYF
TRBJ2-7 | once | TRBV6-5 | TRBD1 | TGTGCCAGCAGTCTCCGGGACAGACGGTACGAGCAGTACTTC | CASSLRDRRYEQYF
TRBJ2-7 | . | TRBV11-2 | . | TGTGCCAGCAGCTTAGAGGTCGGCGGCGAGCAGTACTTC | CASSLEVGGEQYF
TRBJ2-2 | . | TRBV13 | TRBD2 | TGTGCCAGCAGCTCGGGGGGTAACACCGGGGAGCTGTTTTTT | CASSSGGNTGELFF
TRBJ2-7 | few | TRBV2 | . | TGTGCCAGCAGTGACATTTCAGGGGGGGCTTACGAGCAGTACTTC | CASSDISGGAYEQYF
TRBJ2-6 | few | TRBV29-1 | . | TGCAGCGTTGTGGGGGTGCACTCTGGGGCCAACGTCCTGACTTTC | CSVVGVHSGANVLTF
TRBJ2-2 | . | TRBV9 | . | TGTGCCAGCAGCGAGGGCTCACACACCGGGGAGCTGTTTTTT | CASSEGSHTGELFF
TRBJ2-7 | . | TRBV29-1 | TRBD1 | TGCAGCGTTGTGGACAGGGAGACCTACGAGCAGTACTTC | CSVVDRETYEQYF
TRBJ2-3 | few | TRBV29-1 | TRBD1 | TGCAGCGTACTGACAGGGAGTACAGATACGCAGTATTTT | CSVLTGSTDTQYF
TRBJ2-7 | . | TRBV2 | . | TGTGCCAGCATGGTTTGGACCACGAACTACGAGCAGTACTTC | CASMVWTTNYEQYF
TRBJ2-3 | once | TRBV4-1 | . | TGCGCCAGCAGCCCTGCCGGTAGGGGGGATGGAGATACGCAGTATTTT | CASSPAGRGDGDTQYF
TRBJ2-7 | once | TRBV29-1 | TRBD1 | TGCAGCGTTGAATTGACAGGGGGAAGTTACGAGCAGTACTTC | CSVELTGGSYEQYF
TRBJ2-7 | . | TRBV11-2 | . | TGTGCCAGCAGCCGGACTGCTACCTCCTACGAGCAGTACTTC | CASSRTATSYEQYF
TRBJ2-5 | . | TRBV14 | . | TGTGCCAGCAGCCAAGTTAGCGACCAAGAGACCCAGTACTTC | CASSQVSDQETQYF
TRBJ2-7 | . | TRBV9 | . | TGTGCCAGTGGGGACGAGCAGTACTTC | CASGDEQYF
TRBJ2-3 | . | TRBV5-1 | . | TGCGCCAGCAGCTTGGTTGAGGATACAGATACGCAGTATTTT | CASSLVEDTDTQYF
TRBJ2-3 | . | TRBV30 | . | TGTGCCTGGAGCCTTGCGGGCACAGATACGCAGTATTTT | CAWSLAGTDTQYF
TRBJ2-1 | . | TRBV9 | . | TGTGCCAGCAGCGGCAATTCTCCTGAGCAGTTCTTC | CASSGNSPEQFF
TRBJ2-1 | . | TRBV4-1 | . | TGCGCCAGCAGTCTGGGGCTCAATGAGCAGTTCTTC | CASSLGLNEQFF
TRBJ2-7 | . | TRBV29-1 | . | TGCAGCGTCCCTGTGAGGTCAGGGTCCCGATACGAGCAGTACTTC | CSVPVRSGSRYEQYF
TRBJ2-1 | . | TRBV27 | . | TGTGCCAGCAGTTCTCTTAACCACAATGAGCAGTTCTTC | CASSSLNHNEQFF
TRBJ2-5 | . | TRBV7-9 | TRBD1 | TGTGCCAGCAGTTACGCCGGGACAGAAGAGACCCAGTACTTC | CASSYAGTEETQYF
TRBJ1-1 | . | TRBV29-1 | . | TGCAGCGTTGAGCGGGAGGAAGCTGAAGCTTTCTTT | CSVEREEAEAFF
TRBJ2-4 | . | TRBV28 | . | TGTGCCAGCAGAGACAGTTTCCGAAACATTCAGTACTTC | CASRDSFRNIQYF
TRBJ2-1 | few | TRBV25-1 | . | TGTGCCAGCAGTGATAGGAGACTAGGTAGATATGAGCAGTTCTTC | CASSDRRLGRYEQFF
TRBJ1-1 | once | TRBV9 | . | TGTGCCAGCAGCCCACCAGGGAAACCGAACACTGAAGCTTTCTTT | CASSPPGKPNTEAFF
TRBJ2-1 | few | TRBV29-1 | . | TGCAGCGTTGAGGGAGGGGGCACCTACAATGAGCAGTTCTTC | CSVEGGGTYNEQFF
TRBJ2-1 | . | TRBV7-6 | TRBD1 | TGTGCCAGCACCCGGACAGGATACAATGAGCAGTTCTTC | CASTRTGYNEQFF
TRBJ2-5 | few | TRBV4-1 | . | TGCGCCAGCAGCCAGGGGGAACAAGAGACCCAGTACTTC | CASSQGEQETQYF
TRBJ2-7 | . | TRBV27 | . | TGTGCCAGCAGCGAGGGTTACGAGCAGTACTTC | CASSEGYEQYF
TRBJ2-2 | . | TRBV29-1 | . | TGCAGCGTTCCTACTTTAAACACCGGGGAGCTGTTTTTT | CSVPTLNTGELFF